This T cell receptor (beta chain) is from a study of cytomegalovirus exposure and HLA in healthy donors. A word on this clone: What it binds is not known.

Overall study results and limits: Presence/absence analyses supposed approximately even sequencing depth among donors.

The V gene lost 6 bases and the J gene lost 11 bases, with 22 bases spanning the gap. CDR1 and CDR2 (germline): MNHEY, SVGAGI. The CDR3 covers 14 residues. Primers for the PCR totalled 60 Vbeta and 13 Jbeta. Data came from immunoSEQ multiplex PCR; TCRdb stores just in-frame clones and leaves some out. Of 35,000 to 45,000 clones detected, 50% appear once; the ten largest clones hold around 10%. This TCR was sampled from a human donor in good health. The sequenced sample was PBMCs. The J gene is TRBJ1-1, the V gene TRBV6-5; D gene uncertain. The CDR3 DNA sequence: TGTGCCAGCAGCACCGACACCGGCCCCATGAAGGCTTTCTTT. Its protein is CASSTDTGPMKAFF.